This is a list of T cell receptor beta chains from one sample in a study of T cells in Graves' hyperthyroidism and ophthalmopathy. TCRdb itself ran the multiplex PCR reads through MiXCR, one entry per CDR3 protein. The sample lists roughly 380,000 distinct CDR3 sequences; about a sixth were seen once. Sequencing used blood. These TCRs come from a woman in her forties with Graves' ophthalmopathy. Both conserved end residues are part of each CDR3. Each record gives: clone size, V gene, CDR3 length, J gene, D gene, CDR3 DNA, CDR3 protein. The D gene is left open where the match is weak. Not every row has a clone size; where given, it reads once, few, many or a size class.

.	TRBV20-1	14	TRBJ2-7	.	TGCAGTGCCAGGTTTGGGGCGCAACCCTACGAGCAGTACTTC	CSARFGAQPYEQYF
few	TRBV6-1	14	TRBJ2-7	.	TGTGCCAGCAGGGGGCGCGACCCCGTCTACGAGCAGTACTTC	CASRGRDPVYEQYF
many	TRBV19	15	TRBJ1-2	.	TGTGCCAGTAGTCGGCAGGGGTTTTTTGGCTATGGCTACACCTTC	CASSRQGFFGYGYTF
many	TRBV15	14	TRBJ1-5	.	TGTGCCACCAGCCGAGGAGATAGCAATCAGCCCCAGCATTTT	CATSRGDSNQPQHF
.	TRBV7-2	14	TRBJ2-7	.	TGTGCCAGCAGCACAGTACCAGGGCGCTACGAGCAGTACTTC	CASSTVPGRYEQYF
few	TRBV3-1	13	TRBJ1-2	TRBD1	TGTGCCAGCAGCCCTAAACAGGGGCAAGGCTACACCTTC	CASSPKQGQGYTF
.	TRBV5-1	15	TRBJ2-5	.	TGCGCCAGCAGCTTTGGATCCGGGAGTTCGCAGACCCAGTACTTC	CASSFGSGSSQTQYF
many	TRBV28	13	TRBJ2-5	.	TGTGCCAGCAGAAGGGTAGGAAAAGAGACCCAGTACTTC	CASRRVGKETQYF
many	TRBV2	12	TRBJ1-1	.	TGTGCCAGCCGGACGGGGGGCAGTATGGCTTTCTTT	CASRTGGSMAFF
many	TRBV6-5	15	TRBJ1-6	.	TGTGCCAGCAGTTACGTTGCAGGTGTTAGGTCACCCCTCCACTTT	CASSYVAGVRSPLHF
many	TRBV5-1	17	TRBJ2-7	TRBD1	TGCGCCAGCAGCGTTGACGCCGGGACAGGGGCTTCCTACGAGCAGTACTTC	CASSVDAGTGASYEQYF
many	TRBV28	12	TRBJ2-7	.	TGTGCCAGCACAACCTATGTGGGAGAGCAGTACTTC	CASTTYVGEQYF
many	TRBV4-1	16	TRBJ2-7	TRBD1	TGCGCCAGCAGCCAACACCAGGGACAGGGTGCTGGTGAGCAGTACTTC	CASSQHQGQGAGEQYF
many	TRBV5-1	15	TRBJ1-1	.	TGCGCCAGCAGCTTGGATGGGGGATACTTCGCTGAAGCTTTCTTT	CASSLDGGYFAEAFF
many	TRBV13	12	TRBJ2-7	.	TGTGCCAGCAGCTTAGTAGGTTCCGAGCAGTACTTC	CASSLVGSEQYF
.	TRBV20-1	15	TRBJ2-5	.	TGCAGTGGGGGGGTGTGGAGCCACGGAGGGGAGACCCAGTACTTC	CSGGVWSHGGETQYF
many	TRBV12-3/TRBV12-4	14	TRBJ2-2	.	TGTGCCAGCAGTACACTAGGTTTTACCGGGGAGCTGTTTTTT	CASSTLGFTGELFF
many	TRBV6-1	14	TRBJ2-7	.	TGTGCCAGCAGTGAAAGGGGGAATCCCTACGAGCAGTACTTC	CASSERGNPYEQYF
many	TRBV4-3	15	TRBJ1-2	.	TGCGCCAGCAGCCATGACCGGACAGATAACTATGGCTACACCTTC	CASSHDRTDNYGYTF
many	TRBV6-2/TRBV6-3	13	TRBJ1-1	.	TGTGCCAGCAGACCACGGACAGTCCCTGAAGCTTTCTTT	CASRPRTVPEAFF
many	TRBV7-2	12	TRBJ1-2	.	TGTGCCAGCAGCTTAGGCGATGGAGGCTACACCTTC	CASSLGDGGYTF
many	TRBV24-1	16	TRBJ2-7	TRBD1	TGTGCCACCAGTGGTCGGGGACAGGGGGGTTCGGACGAGCAGTACTTC	CATSGRGQGGSDEQYF
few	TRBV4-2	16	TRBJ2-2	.	TGTGCCAGCAGCCAAGAAGCTCAGGGTGGCGGCGGGGAGCTGTTTTTT	CASSQEAQGGGGELFF
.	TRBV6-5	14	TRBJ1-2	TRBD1	TGTGCCAGCAGTTACACCACAGGGGGACATGGCTACACCTTC	CASSYTTGGHGYTF
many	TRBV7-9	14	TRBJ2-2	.	TGTGCCAGCAGCTCACAGGGGAACACCGGGGAGCTGTTTTTT	CASSSQGNTGELFF
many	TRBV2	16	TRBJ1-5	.	TGTGCCAGCAGTGAATTGGACGGACGTAGCAATCAGCCCCAGCATTTT	CASSELDGRSNQPQHF
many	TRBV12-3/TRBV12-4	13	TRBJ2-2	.	TGTGCCAGCAGTTTAATCATCGGTAGGGAGCTGTTTTTT	CASSLIIGRELFF
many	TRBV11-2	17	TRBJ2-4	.	TGTGCCAGCCGTCATATTGGGGGGGCCCTAGCCAAAAACATTCAGTACTTC	CASRHIGGALAKNIQYF
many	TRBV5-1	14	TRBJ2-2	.	TGCGCCAGCAGTGTTGGCAGAGATACCGGGGAGCTGTTTTTT	CASSVGRDTGELFF
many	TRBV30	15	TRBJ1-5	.	TGTGCCTGGACCACACCGGGGGGGAGCAATCAGCCCCAGCATTTT	CAWTTPGGSNQPQHF
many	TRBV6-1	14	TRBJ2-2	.	TGTGCCATTTCCAGATCCCGGAACACCGGGGAGCTGTTTTTT	CAISRSRNTGELFF
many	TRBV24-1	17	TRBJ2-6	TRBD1	TGTGCCACCAGTGATGGGACAGGGGGCTCTGGGGCCAACGTCCTGACTTTC	CATSDGTGGSGANVLTF
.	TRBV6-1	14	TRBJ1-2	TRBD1	TGTGCCAGCAGGGGCTCGGGACAGAGATATGGCTACACCTTC	CASRGSGQRYGYTF
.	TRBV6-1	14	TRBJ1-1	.	TGTGCCAGCACCCGATCGGGGGTAGGGACTGAAGCTTTCTTT	CASTRSGVGTEAFF
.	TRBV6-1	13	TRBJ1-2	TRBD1	TGTGCCAGCACCCCAGTGACAGGGACGAGCTACAACTTC	CASTPVTGTSYNF
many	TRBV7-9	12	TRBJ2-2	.	TGTGCCAGCAGAGGCGTTTCCGGGGAGCTGTTTTTT	CASRGVSGELFF
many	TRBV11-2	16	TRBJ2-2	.	TGTGCCAGCAGCCTCCTCCCAGGGACGAACACCGGGGAGCTGTTTTTT	CASSLLPGTNTGELFF
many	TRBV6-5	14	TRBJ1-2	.	TGTGCCAGCAGCCTACTCGGGGGCGCGGATGGCTACACCTTC	CASSLLGGADGYTF
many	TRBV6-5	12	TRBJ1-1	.	TGTGCCAGCAGTTACAGGGGAGCTGAAGCTTTCTTT	CASSYRGAEAFF
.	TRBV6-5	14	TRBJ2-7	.	TGTGCCAGCAGTAACATGGCCTACTGGGACGAGCAGTACTTC	CASSNMAYWDEQYF
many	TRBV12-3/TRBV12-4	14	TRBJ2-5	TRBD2	TGTGCCAGCAGCGCGCGGGGGTTCCAAGAGACCCAGTACTTC	CASSARGFQETQYF
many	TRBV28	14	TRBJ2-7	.	TGTGCCAGCAGTCTCCAACAGGGTATTGGCGAGCAGTACTTC	CASSLQQGIGEQYF
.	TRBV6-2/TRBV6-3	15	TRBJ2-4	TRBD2	TGTGCCAGCAGTTCCTATCTAGCGGCCCGGGACATTCAGTACTTC	CASSSYLAARDIQYF
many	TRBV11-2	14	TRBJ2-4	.	TGTGCCAGCAGCTTATCGCGTGGCGGGTTCTTTCAGTACTTC	CASSLSRGGFFQYF
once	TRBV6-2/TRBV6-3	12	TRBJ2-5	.	TGTGCCAGCAGTACCCTGGAGGAGACCCAGTACTTC	CASSTLEETQYF
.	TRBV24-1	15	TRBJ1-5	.	TGTGCCACCAGTGATTTTCAGGAAGCGGGCCAGCCCCAGCATTTT	CATSDFQEAGQPQHF
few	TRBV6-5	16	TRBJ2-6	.	TGTGCCAGCAGTACTCAGGGGGGTGGTGGGGCCAACGTCCTGAATTTC	CASSTQGGGGANVLNF
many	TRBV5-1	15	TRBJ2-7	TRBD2	TGCGCCAGCAGCTTGGACACTAGCGACTCCTACGAGCAGTACTTC	CASSLDTSDSYEQYF